The 15 T cell receptor beta chains below were found in one sample sequenced in a study of blood T cells in healthy people across ages. It was with a sample-barcoded 5' primer and a J-beta primer mix that a second PCR of roughly 7 to 11 cycles was run. A single record per CDR3 protein comes from TCRdb applying MiXCR to the 5' RACE reads. The sample holds over a million distinct CDR3 sequences; around 40% are singletons and the top ten take about 4%. Sequenced material: blood. These receptors originate from a woman under 30 in good health.

This clonotype appeared a few times. This chain uses TRBV29-1 with TRBJ1-1; D is perhaps TRBD1 (5 bases). The CDR3 is 13 amino acids. Germline assignment: CDR1 SQVTM and CDR2 ANQGSEA. The V end was cut by 0 bases, the J end by 10 bases, with 15 bases between. The CDR3 here is CSVEDQTPGGAFF. The CDR3 nucleotides read TGCAGCGTTGAAGATCAGACCCCGGGGGGAGCTTTCTTT.

The rearrangement joins TRBV27 to TRBJ1-5; D uncertain. Trimming cost V 5 bases and J 0 bases, with 14 bases left between them. This CDR3 contains 16 residues. Germline V gives CDR1 MNHEY, CDR2 SMNVEV (reference sequence). DNA for the CDR3: TGTGCCAGCAGTCCCATGGCAGTCTATAGCAATCAGCCCCAGCATTTT. It is translated as CASSPMAVYSNQPQHF.

This clonotype was found a few times. The chain combines TRBV12-3 or TRBV12-4 with TRBJ2-1, with TRBD1 as a possible D gene (6 bases). The V gene lost 3 bases and the J gene lost 5 bases, with 11 bases spanning the gap. This CDR3 is 14 amino acids long. CDR3 sequence (DNA): TGTGCCAGCAGTTTCGGGGACAACAACAATGAGCAGTTCTTC. It encodes CASSFGDNNNEQFF.

The rearrangement joins TRBV11-2 to TRBJ2-3; 10 bases match TRBD2. V shed 5 bases and J 4 bases; nucleotides not matched to a gene: 6. Germline CDR1 reads SGHAT; CDR2 reads FQNNGV. The CDR3 is 15 residues long. The CDR3 DNA follows: TGTGCCAGCAGCCCCACTAGCGGGGTCTCAGATACGCAGTATTTT. Translation: CASSPTSGVSDTQYF.

The chain combines TRBV7-6 with TRBJ1-2; D remains unclear. Germline-derived CDR1 and CDR2 are SGHVS and FNYEAQ. The V and J ends lost 8 bases and 7 bases respectively, with 17 bases between them. The CDR3 is 13 residues long. This CDR3 reads CASGGGDLGGYTF. The CDR3 DNA is TGTGCCAGCGGCGGTGGAGATTTGGGTGGCTACACCTTC.

The V call is TRBV12-3 or TRBV12-4, the J call TRBJ1-1; D possibly corresponds to TRBD1 (6 bases). V lost 4 bases to trimming and J lost 0 bases, with 12 bases between them. The CDR3 totals 15 residues. CDR3 coding DNA: TGTGCCAGCAGTTCAACAGGGTGGATGAACACTGAAGCTTTCTTT. Translated: CASSSTGWMNTEAFF.

The chain has TRBV7-2 and TRBJ1-1, with unresolved D. CDR3 length: 11 residues. Germline values: CDR1 SGHTA, CDR2 FQGNSA. V was shortened by 3 bases and J by 6 bases, with 5 bases between the two germline ends. The CDR3 region is CASSFWSEAFF. The CDR3 bases are TGTGCCAGCAGCTTTTGGTCTGAAGCTTTCTTT.

The chain joins TRBV6-5 to TRBJ2-5; TRBD1 agrees at 9 bases. Germline assignment: CDR1 MNHEY and CDR2 SVGAGI. The junction had 18 bases not matched to a gene; V was cut back by 2 bases and J by 11 bases. The CDR3 has 17 amino acids. Here the CDR3 reads CASSYEPGTGNYNEQYF. The CDR3 DNA sequence: TGTGCCAGCAGTTACGAACCCGGGACAGGGAACTACAATGAGCAGTACTTC.

This clonotype was detected a few times. The V and J genes are TRBV7-2 and TRBJ2-3, with D possibly TRBD2 on 6 matching bases. Germline V CDR1 and CDR2: SGHTA, FQGNSA. The V gene lost 5 bases and the J gene lost 2 bases, with 17 bases spanning the gap. The CDR3 has 16 residues. CDR3 nucleotides: TGTGCCAGCAGCCTAAACGGAGGGAGCCTCACAGATACGCAGTATTTT. Translation: CASSLNGGSLTDTQYF.

There are many counts of this clonotype. The rearrangement links TRBV10-3 to TRBJ2-1, with TRBD2 matching over 9 bases. Germline V CDR1 and CDR2: ENHRY, SYGVKD. This CDR3 contains 15 residues. V was clipped by 4 bases and J by 7 bases; unmatched bases: 8. The CDR3: CAISGWRLAENEQFF. CDR3 DNA sequence: TGTGCCATCAGTGGTTGGAGACTAGCGGAGAATGAGCAGTTCTTC.

The V gene is TRBV7-9, the J gene TRBJ1-1, with D possibly being TRBD1 (6 bases). This CDR3 has 18 amino acids. V gave up 5 bases and J gave up 1 base, with 23 bases separating them. The germline V gene encodes CDR1 SEHNR and CDR2 FQNEAQ (reference sequence). Written as DNA, the CDR3 is TGTGCCAGCAGCCTACCCGCAACCCGGGACACCGGGAACACTGAAGCTTTCTTT. The encoded protein is CASSLPATRDTGNTEAFF.

This clonotype was detected many times. The CDR3 reads CASSQRGTRNEQFF. The CDR3 nucleotides read TGTGCCAGCAGCCAACGCGGGACTAGAAATGAGCAGTTCTTC. V gene TRBV4-2 combines with J gene TRBJ2-1, with 8 nucleotides matching TRBD2. The length of the CDR3 is 14 residues. In germline, CDR1 is LGHNA, CDR2 YNFKEQ. Trimming at V came to 2 bases and at J to 7 bases, leaving 4 bases not matched to a gene.

V usage is TRBV6-2 or TRBV6-3 and J usage is TRBJ2-1; D unresolved. Germline CDR1 reads MNHEY; CDR2 reads SVGEGT. The CDR3 runs to 15 residues. V was trimmed by 2 bases and J by 4 bases, leaving 12 bases between them. CDR3 nucleotides: TGTGCCAGCAGTTACGTGGGCAGCACATACAATGAGCAGTTCTTC. Protein product: CASSYVGSTYNEQFF.

This clonotype has only a few counts. The gene calls are TRBV28 and TRBJ2-4, with D possibly called TRBD1 or TRBD2 (6 bases each). The CDR3 is made up of 14 amino acids. V was shortened by 6 bases and J by 2 bases, with 11 bases between the two germline ends. Germline CDR1 and CDR2: MDHEN and SYDVKM. The CDR3 loop reads CASRWRGTKNIQYF. The CDR3, as DNA: TGTGCCAGCAGATGGAGGGGGACCAAAAACATTCAGTACTTC.

In this sample, this clonotype turned up a few times. V is TRBV29-1 and J is TRBJ1-1, with 10 bases lining up with TRBD1. Trimming took 7 bases from V and 7 from J; bases not matched to a gene: 6. Germline loops: CDR1 SQVTM, CDR2 ANQGSEA. The CDR3 runs 12 residues. CDR3 in amino acids: CSARQGAGEAFF. DNA of the CDR3: TGCAGCGCCAGACAGGGGGCCGGTGAAGCTTTCTTT.